This is a list of T cell receptor beta chains from one sample in a study of T-cell reconstitution after alpha-beta-depleted transplantation in children. TCRdb processed the PCR reads anew with MiXCR; each CDR3 protein has one entry. The table has over 400,000 distinct CDR3 sequences, over 40% seen once. Sequencing used PBMCs, obtained before TCRalphabeta/CD19-depleted stem cell transplant. The receptors stem from a girl aged 2-10 years with aplastic anemia, due to receive a stem cell transplant. The conserved cysteine and the conserved F or W are not part of the CDR3 here. The order of the fields is D gene, V gene, clone size, J gene, CDR3 protein. A D gene is named only where the DNA matches it firmly. Expanded clones get a size class; other rows say once, few or many, or leave the size out.

D gene: -
V gene: TRBV15
clone size: -
J gene: TRBJ2-1
CDR3 protein: ATSRDPGGRIDNEQF

D gene: -
V gene: TRBV20-1
clone size: -
J gene: TRBJ2-1
CDR3 protein: SARAIAGDEQF

D gene: -
V gene: TRBV12-3/TRBV12-4
clone size: -
J gene: TRBJ2-1
CDR3 protein: ASRGASASEQF

D gene: -
V gene: TRBV5-1
clone size: many
J gene: TRBJ2-7
CDR3 protein: ASSPTPLYEQY

D gene: TRBD1
V gene: TRBV9
clone size: -
J gene: TRBJ1-1
CDR3 protein: ASSTHGQADTEAF

D gene: TRBD1
V gene: TRBV12-3/TRBV12-4
clone size: many
J gene: TRBJ2-3
CDR3 protein: ASTLGGQGLTDTQY

D gene: TRBD2
V gene: TRBV12-3/TRBV12-4
clone size: many
J gene: TRBJ2-1
CDR3 protein: ASRVAGAQYNEQF

D gene: -
V gene: TRBV2
clone size: -
J gene: TRBJ2-3
CDR3 protein: ASSRTTPHLYTQY

D gene: TRBD1
V gene: TRBV29-1
clone size: few
J gene: TRBJ1-6
CDR3 protein: SVSGTGANSPLH

D gene: -
V gene: TRBV12-3/TRBV12-4
clone size: -
J gene: TRBJ2-1
CDR3 protein: ASSLAGGPRSYNEQF

D gene: TRBD2
V gene: TRBV11-2
clone size: few
J gene: TRBJ2-3
CDR3 protein: ASSPRTSLPDTQY

D gene: -
V gene: TRBV29-1
clone size: few
J gene: TRBJ2-7
CDR3 protein: SVEGDTYEQY

D gene: -
V gene: TRBV20-1
clone size: -
J gene: TRBJ2-1
CDR3 protein: SARDTGKGNNEQF

D gene: -
V gene: TRBV6-5
clone size: -
J gene: TRBJ2-5
CDR3 protein: ASSSLARSQETQY

D gene: -
V gene: TRBV5-1
clone size: -
J gene: TRBJ2-7
CDR3 protein: ASRQSGDGEQY

D gene: TRBD2
V gene: TRBV15
clone size: few
J gene: TRBJ2-1
CDR3 protein: ATSRPRDYSRYNEQF

D gene: TRBD2
V gene: TRBV20-1
clone size: many
J gene: TRBJ2-7
CDR3 protein: SATRLAGLPYEQY

D gene: -
V gene: TRBV10-3
clone size: -
J gene: TRBJ1-2
CDR3 protein: AIRLDYGYT

D gene: TRBD2
V gene: TRBV20-1
clone size: few
J gene: TRBJ2-5
CDR3 protein: SAGTSGVYETQY

D gene: -
V gene: TRBV5-5
clone size: -
J gene: TRBJ2-7
CDR3 protein: ASSDPAGVSYEQY

D gene: -
V gene: TRBV20-1
clone size: -
J gene: TRBJ1-4
CDR3 protein: SAREGGGKLF

D gene: TRBD2
V gene: TRBV2
clone size: many
J gene: TRBJ2-1
CDR3 protein: ASMEDSGTSGLNEQF

D gene: TRBD1
V gene: TRBV28
clone size: -
J gene: TRBJ1-1
CDR3 protein: ASSSPGQGATEAF

D gene: TRBD1
V gene: TRBV5-1
clone size: -
J gene: TRBJ1-1
CDR3 protein: ASSLLGTGGYEAF

D gene: -
V gene: TRBV4-1
clone size: many
J gene: TRBJ2-7
CDR3 protein: ASSQGPGKTIYEQY

D gene: -
V gene: TRBV29-1
clone size: -
J gene: TRBJ1-2
CDR3 protein: SVWADYGYT

D gene: -
V gene: TRBV5-5
clone size: -
J gene: TRBJ2-3
CDR3 protein: ASSLMVAGTDTQY

D gene: -
V gene: TRBV5-1
clone size: -
J gene: TRBJ2-3
CDR3 protein: ASSLARSGLASTDTQY

D gene: -
V gene: TRBV2
clone size: many
J gene: TRBJ1-2
CDR3 protein: ASSDTSGYGYT

D gene: TRBD2
V gene: TRBV24-1
clone size: many
J gene: TRBJ2-2
CDR3 protein: ATSEGGGTNTGELF

D gene: -
V gene: TRBV7-9
clone size: -
J gene: TRBJ2-7
CDR3 protein: ASSLYGAGEQY

D gene: -
V gene: TRBV2
clone size: -
J gene: TRBJ2-1
CDR3 protein: ASSKTVMF

D gene: TRBD2
V gene: TRBV7-2
clone size: few
J gene: TRBJ2-3
CDR3 protein: ASSRIAGGPTDTQY

D gene: -
V gene: TRBV20-1
clone size: -
J gene: TRBJ1-1
CDR3 protein: SAAGLGAF

D gene: -
V gene: TRBV21-1
clone size: -
J gene: TRBJ2-7
CDR3 protein: ASRAGQAYEQY

D gene: -
V gene: TRBV29-1
clone size: few
J gene: TRBJ2-6
CDR3 protein: SVRMSTSGANVLT

D gene: -
V gene: TRBV4-2
clone size: -
J gene: TRBJ2-2
CDR3 protein: ASSQDLTNSGPGELF

D gene: -
V gene: TRBV28
clone size: -
J gene: TRBJ2-3
CDR3 protein: ASSLGNGDTQY

D gene: -
V gene: TRBV25-1
clone size: many
J gene: TRBJ2-3
CDR3 protein: ASSDLRKGAVDTQY

D gene: -
V gene: TRBV5-1
clone size: -
J gene: TRBJ2-1
CDR3 protein: ASSLDGRYNEQF

D gene: -
V gene: TRBV18
clone size: -
J gene: TRBJ1-5
CDR3 protein: ASSPDGIGNQPQH

D gene: -
V gene: TRBV5-1
clone size: -
J gene: TRBJ2-7
CDR3 protein: ASSLETGGDEQY

D gene: TRBD2
V gene: TRBV10-3
clone size: many
J gene: TRBJ2-1
CDR3 protein: AISELAGAYNEQF

D gene: TRBD2
V gene: TRBV4-1
clone size: -
J gene: TRBJ2-1
CDR3 protein: ASSQDEIGLAGTSYNEQF

D gene: -
V gene: TRBV6-1
clone size: few
J gene: TRBJ2-7
CDR3 protein: ASAPSGPQAGREY

D gene: -
V gene: TRBV7-3
clone size: few
J gene: TRBJ2-2
CDR3 protein: ASSSQGTLTPGELF

D gene: -
V gene: TRBV12-3/TRBV12-4
clone size: many
J gene: TRBJ1-1
CDR3 protein: ASSFGVFSGTEAF

D gene: TRBD2
V gene: TRBV10-3
clone size: few
J gene: TRBJ2-7
CDR3 protein: AIGKIRDYPYEQY

D gene: -
V gene: TRBV29-1
clone size: -
J gene: TRBJ1-2
CDR3 protein: SATDGAYGYT

D gene: TRBD2
V gene: TRBV30
clone size: -
J gene: TRBJ2-7
CDR3 protein: AWSAGLAGDYEQY

D gene: TRBD1
V gene: TRBV28
clone size: -
J gene: TRBJ2-7
CDR3 protein: ASSSLTPYRTGSYEQY

D gene: -
V gene: TRBV29-1
clone size: many
J gene: TRBJ1-1
CDR3 protein: SVWTGNTEAF

D gene: TRBD2
V gene: TRBV5-1
clone size: many
J gene: TRBJ2-1
CDR3 protein: ASSLAGLGRAYNEQF

D gene: TRBD1
V gene: TRBV27
clone size: -
J gene: TRBJ2-3
CDR3 protein: ASSSLGTGPDTQY

D gene: -
V gene: TRBV20-1
clone size: -
J gene: TRBJ2-7
CDR3 protein: SARVEGQYEQY